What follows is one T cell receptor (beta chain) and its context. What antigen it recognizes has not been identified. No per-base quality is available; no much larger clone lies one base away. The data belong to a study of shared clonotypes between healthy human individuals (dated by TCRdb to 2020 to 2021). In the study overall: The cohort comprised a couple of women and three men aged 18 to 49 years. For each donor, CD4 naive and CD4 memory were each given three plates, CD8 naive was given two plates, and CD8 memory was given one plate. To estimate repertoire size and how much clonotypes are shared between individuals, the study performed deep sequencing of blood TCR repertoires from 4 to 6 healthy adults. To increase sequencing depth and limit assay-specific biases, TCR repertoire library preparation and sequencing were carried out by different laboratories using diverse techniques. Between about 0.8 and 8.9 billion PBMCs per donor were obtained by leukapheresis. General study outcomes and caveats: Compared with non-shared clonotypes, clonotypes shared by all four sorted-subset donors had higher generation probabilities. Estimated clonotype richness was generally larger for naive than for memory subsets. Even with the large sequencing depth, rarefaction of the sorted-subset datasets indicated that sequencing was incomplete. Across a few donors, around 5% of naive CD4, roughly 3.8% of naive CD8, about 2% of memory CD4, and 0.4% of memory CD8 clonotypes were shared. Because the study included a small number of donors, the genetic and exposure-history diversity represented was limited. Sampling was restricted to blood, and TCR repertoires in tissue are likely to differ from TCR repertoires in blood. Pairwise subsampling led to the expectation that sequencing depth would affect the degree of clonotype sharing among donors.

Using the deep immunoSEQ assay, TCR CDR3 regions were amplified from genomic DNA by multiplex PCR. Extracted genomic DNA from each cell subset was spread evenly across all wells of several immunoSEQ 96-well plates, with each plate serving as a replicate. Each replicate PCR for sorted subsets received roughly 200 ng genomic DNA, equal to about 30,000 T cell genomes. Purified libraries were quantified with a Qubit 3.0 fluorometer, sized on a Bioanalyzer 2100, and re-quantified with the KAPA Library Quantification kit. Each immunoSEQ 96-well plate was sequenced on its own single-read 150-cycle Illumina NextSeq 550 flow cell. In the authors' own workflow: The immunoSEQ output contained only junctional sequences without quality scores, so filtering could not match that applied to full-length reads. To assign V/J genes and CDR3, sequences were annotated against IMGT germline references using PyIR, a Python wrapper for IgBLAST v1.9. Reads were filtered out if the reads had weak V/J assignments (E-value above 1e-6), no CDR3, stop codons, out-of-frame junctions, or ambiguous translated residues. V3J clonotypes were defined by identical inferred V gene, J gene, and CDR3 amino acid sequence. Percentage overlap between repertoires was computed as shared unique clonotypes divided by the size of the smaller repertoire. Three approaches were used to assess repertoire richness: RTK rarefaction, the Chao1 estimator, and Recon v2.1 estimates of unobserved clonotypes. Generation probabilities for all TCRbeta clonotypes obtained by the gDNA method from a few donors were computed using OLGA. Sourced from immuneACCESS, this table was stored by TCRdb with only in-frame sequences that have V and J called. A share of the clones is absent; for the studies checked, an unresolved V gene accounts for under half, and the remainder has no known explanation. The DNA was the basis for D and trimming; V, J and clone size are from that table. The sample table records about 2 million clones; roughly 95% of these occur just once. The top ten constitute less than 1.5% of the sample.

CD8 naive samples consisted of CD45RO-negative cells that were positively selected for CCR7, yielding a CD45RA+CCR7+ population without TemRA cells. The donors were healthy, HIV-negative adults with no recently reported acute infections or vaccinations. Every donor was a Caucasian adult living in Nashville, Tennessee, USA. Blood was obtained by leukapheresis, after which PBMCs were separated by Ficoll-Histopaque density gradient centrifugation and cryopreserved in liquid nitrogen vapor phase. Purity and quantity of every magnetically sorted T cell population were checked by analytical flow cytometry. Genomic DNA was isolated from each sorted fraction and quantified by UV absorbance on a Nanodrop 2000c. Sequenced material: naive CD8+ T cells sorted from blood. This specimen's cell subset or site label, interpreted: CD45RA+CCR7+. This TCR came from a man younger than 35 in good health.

The CDR3 loop reads CASSQEVDRHEQYF. The DNA sequence follows: TGCGCCAGCAGCCAAGAGGTCGACCGTCACGAGCAGTACTTC. The chain couples TRBV4-3 to TRBJ2-7, with the identity of the D gene unclear. In the germline V gene, CDR1 corresponds to LGHNA and CDR2 to YSLEER. Including the terminal cysteine and phenylalanine, the CDR3 comprises 14 residues. Only the CDR3 DNA is retained, 42 bases long and in frame from the first base. A distance of 11 bases separates the germline ends of V and J, which lose 0 bases and 5 bases respectively.